A single TCR beta chain is shown here with its context. The antigen remains undetermined. This sample is drawn from a study of cytomegalovirus exposure and HLA in healthy donors. Findings of the study overall: Common viral pathogens were later found to be apparently linked to several of the most significant clusters. TCR beta V segments were, for the most part, productive about 87% or about 30% of the time in an earlier analysis. It was shown in a later analysis that HLA-associated TCR beta chains were more clonally expanded than other, equally common chains.

Primers for the PCR totalled 60 Vbeta and 13 Jbeta. Here immunoSEQ multiplex PCR was the method, and the copy in TCRdb shows in-frame clones only, minus some. The sample carries about 160,000 clones, 75% to 80% recorded once. Trimming removed 4 bases from V and 0 bases from J; junction bases left unmatched: 9. The CDR3 is made up of 16 amino acids. Germline V gene data show CDR1 as SGHRS and CDR2 as YFSETQ. The chain employs TRBV5-1 and TRBJ2-7, with 8 nucleotides matching TRBD2. Sequencing input: PBMCs. The sequence came from a woman in her forties or fifties in good health and CMV-seropositive. CDR3 protein: CASSKLIAGSSYEQYF. CDR3 nucleotides: TGCGCCAGCAGCAAACTCATAGCGGGAAGCTCCTACGAGCAGTACTTC.